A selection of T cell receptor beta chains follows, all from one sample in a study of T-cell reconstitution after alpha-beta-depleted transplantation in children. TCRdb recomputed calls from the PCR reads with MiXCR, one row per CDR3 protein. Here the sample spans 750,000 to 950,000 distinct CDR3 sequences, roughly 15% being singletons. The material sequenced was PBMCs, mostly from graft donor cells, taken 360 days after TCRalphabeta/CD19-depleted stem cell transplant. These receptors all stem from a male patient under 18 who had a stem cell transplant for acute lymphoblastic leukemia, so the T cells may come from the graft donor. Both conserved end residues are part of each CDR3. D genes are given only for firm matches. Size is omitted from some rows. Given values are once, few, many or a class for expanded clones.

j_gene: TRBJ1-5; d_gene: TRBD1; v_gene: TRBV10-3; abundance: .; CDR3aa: CAISDRGNQPQHF; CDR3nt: TGTGCCATCAGCGACAGGGGCAATCAGCCCCAGCATTTT
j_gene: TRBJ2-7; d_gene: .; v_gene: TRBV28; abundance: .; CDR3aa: CASSLSSVALGEQYF; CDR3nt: TGTGCCAGCAGTTTAAGTAGCGTAGCTTTAGGCGAGCAGTACTTC
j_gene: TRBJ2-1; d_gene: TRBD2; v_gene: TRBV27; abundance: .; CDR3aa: CASSFLGLAGGEQFF; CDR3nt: TGTGCCAGCAGTTTCTTAGGACTAGCGGGAGGTGAGCAGTTCTTC
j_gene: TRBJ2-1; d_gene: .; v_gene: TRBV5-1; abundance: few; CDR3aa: CASSLSLVLDNEQFF; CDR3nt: TGCGCCAGCAGCTTGTCACTAGTATTAGACAATGAGCAGTTCTTC
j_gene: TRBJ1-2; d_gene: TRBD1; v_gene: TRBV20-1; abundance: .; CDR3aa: CSARDPRGWAWYGYTF; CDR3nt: TGCAGTGCTAGAGACCCCAGGGGGTGGGCTTGGTATGGCTACACCTTC
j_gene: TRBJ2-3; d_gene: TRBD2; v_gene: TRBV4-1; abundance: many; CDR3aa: CASSQIGAGTDTQYF; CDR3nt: TGCGCCAGCAGCCAAATCGGAGCGGGGACAGATACGCAGTATTTT
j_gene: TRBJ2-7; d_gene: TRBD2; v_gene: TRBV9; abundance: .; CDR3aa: CASSGSGTSGRYEQYF; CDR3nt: TGTGCCAGCAGCGGTTCCGGGACTAGCGGGAGATACGAGCAGTACTTC
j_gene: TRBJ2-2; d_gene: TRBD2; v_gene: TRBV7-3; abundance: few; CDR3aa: CASSSSGRSNTGELFF; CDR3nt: TGTGCCAGCAGCTCCAGCGGGAGGTCGAACACCGGGGAGCTGTTTTTT
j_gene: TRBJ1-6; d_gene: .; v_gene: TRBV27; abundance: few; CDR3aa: CASSRYTSPYNSPLHF; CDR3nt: TGTGCCAGCAGTCGATACACCAGTCCCTATAATTCACCCCTCCACTTT
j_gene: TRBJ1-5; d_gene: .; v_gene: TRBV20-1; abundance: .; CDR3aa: CSASSESNQPQHF; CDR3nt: TGCAGTGCTAGTTCAGAGAGCAATCAGCCCCAGCATTTT
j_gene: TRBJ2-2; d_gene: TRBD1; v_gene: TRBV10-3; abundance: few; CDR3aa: CAISEAGTGNTGELFF; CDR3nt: TGTGCCATCAGTGAAGCCGGGACAGGGAACACCGGGGAGCTGTTTTTT
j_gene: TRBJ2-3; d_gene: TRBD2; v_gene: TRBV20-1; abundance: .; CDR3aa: CSYPRGRLSTDTQYF; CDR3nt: TGCAGTTATCCGCGCGGGAGGTTAAGCACAGATACGCAGTATTTT
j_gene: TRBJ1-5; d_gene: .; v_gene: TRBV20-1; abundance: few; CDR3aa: CSARGGVWNQPQHF; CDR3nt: TGCAGTGCCAGAGGTGGGGTGTGGAATCAGCCCCAGCATTTT
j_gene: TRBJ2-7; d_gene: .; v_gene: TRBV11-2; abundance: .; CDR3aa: CASSHSQVSSYEQYF; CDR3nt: TGTGCCAGCAGCCACAGTCAGGTTAGCTCCTACGAGCAGTACTTC
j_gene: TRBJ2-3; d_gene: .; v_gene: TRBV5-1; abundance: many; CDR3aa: CASARGQADTQYF; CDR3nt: TGCGCCAGCGCCCGGGGGCAAGCAGATACGCAGTATTTT
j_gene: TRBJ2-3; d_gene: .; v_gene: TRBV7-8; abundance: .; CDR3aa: CASRSGPAVTDTQYF; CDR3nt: TGTGCCAGCAGGAGCGGACCAGCGGTCACAGATACGCAGTATTTT
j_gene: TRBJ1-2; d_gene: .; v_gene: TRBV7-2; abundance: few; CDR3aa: CASSLVTTVNYGYTF; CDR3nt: TGTGCCAGCAGCTTAGTGACGACGGTAAACTATGGCTACACCTTC
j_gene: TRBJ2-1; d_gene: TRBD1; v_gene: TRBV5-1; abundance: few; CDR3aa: CASSRSGTEYYNEQFF; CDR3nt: TGCGCCAGCAGCCGATCCGGGACAGAGTACTACAATGAGCAGTTCTTC
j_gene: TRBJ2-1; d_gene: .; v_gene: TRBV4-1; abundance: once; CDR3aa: CASSLSWTLEGEQFF; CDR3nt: TGCGCCAGCAGCCTGAGTTGGACCCTCGAAGGGGAGCAGTTCTTC
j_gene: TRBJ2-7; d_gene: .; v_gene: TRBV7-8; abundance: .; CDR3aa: CASSRSRVDYEQYF; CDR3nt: TGTGCCAGCAGCCGATCGAGAGTGGACTACGAGCAGTACTTC
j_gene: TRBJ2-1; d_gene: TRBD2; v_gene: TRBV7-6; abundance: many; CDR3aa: CASSLAPPGLAGAGNEQFF; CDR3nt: TGTGCCAGCAGCTTAGCACCCCCCGGACTAGCGGGAGCAGGGAATGAGCAGTTCTTC
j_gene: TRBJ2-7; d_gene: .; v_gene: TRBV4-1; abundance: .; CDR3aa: CASSKIGFVQYF; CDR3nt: TGCGCCAGCAGCAAAATTGGGTTCGTGCAGTACTTC
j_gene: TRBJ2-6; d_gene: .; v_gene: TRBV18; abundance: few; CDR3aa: CASSPGMGTVSSGANVLTF; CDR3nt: TGTGCCAGCTCACCAGGGATGGGGACCGTGAGCTCTGGGGCCAACGTCCTGACTTTC
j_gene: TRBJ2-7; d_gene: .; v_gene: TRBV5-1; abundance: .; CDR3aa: CASSLGQETYEQYF; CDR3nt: TGCGCCAGCAGCTTGGGACAGGAGACCTACGAGCAGTACTTC
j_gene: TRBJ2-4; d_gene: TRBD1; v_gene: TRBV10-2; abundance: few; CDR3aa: CASSEPGQGGIQYF; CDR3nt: TGCGCCAGCAGTGAGCCCGGACAGGGGGGCATTCAGTACTTC
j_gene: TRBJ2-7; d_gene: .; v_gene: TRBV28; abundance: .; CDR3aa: CASSWYGGRHEQYF; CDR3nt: TGTGCCAGCAGTTGGTATGGGGGTAGGCACGAGCAGTACTTC
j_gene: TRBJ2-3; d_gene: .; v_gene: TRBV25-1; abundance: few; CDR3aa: CASSELGEDPDPDTQYF; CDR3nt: TGTGCCAGCAGTGAATTGGGAGAGGACCCTGACCCAGATACGCAGTATTTT
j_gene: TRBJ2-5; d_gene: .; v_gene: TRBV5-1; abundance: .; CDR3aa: CASSTGALRETQYF; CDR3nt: TGCGCCAGCAGCACGGGGGCCCTACGAGAGACCCAGTACTTC
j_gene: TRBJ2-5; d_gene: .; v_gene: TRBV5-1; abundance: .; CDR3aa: CASSLDERVETQYF; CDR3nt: TGCGCCAGCAGCTTGGATGAGCGGGTAGAGACCCAGTACTTC
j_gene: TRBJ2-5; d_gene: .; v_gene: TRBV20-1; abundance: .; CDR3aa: CSATQGTQYF; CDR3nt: TGCAGTGCAACCCAGGGGACCCAGTACTTC
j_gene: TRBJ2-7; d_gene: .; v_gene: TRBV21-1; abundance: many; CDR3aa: CASTHEGYEQYF; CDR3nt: TGTGCCAGCACCCATGAGGGCTACGAGCAGTACTTC
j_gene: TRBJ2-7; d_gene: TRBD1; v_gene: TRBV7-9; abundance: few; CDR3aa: CASSPWTGNGEQYF; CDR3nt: TGTGCCAGCAGCCCGTGGACAGGTAATGGCGAGCAGTACTTC
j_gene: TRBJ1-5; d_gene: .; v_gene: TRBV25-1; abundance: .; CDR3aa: CASSNMKGNQPQHF; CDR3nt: TGTGCCAGCAGTAACATGAAGGGCAATCAGCCCCAGCATTTT
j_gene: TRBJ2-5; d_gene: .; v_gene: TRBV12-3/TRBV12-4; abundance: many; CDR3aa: CASSPTRARETQYF; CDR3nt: TGTGCCAGCAGCCCAACTAGGGCGAGAGAGACCCAGTACTTC
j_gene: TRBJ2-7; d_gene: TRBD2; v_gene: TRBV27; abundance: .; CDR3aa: CASSKPGLAGPEQYF; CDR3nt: TGTGCCAGCAGTAAACCGGGACTAGCGGGTCCCGAGCAGTACTTC
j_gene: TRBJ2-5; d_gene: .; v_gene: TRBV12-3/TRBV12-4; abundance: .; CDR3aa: CASSRGGGAETQYF; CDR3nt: TGTGCCAGCAGCCGAGGGGGGGGCGCGGAGACCCAGTACTTC
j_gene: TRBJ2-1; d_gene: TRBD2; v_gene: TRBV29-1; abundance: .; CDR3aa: CSVWVVAGGVEQFF; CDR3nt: TGCAGCGTCTGGGTCGTAGCGGGAGGGGTTGAGCAGTTCTTC
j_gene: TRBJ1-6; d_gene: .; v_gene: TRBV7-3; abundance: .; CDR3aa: CASSLWGLQTLRHNSPLHF; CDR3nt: TGTGCCAGCAGCTTATGGGGGTTGCAGACGTTGAGACATAATTCACCCCTCCACTTT
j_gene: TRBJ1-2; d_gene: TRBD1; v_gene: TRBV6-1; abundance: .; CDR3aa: CASRGQGARVNYGYTF; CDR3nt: TGTGCCAGCAGGGGACAGGGGGCACGGGTTAACTATGGCTACACCTTC
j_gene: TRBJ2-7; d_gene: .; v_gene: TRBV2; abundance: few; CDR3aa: CAILRRERAYEQYF; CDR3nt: TGTGCCATCCTCCGGAGGGAGCGGGCCTACGAGCAGTACTTC
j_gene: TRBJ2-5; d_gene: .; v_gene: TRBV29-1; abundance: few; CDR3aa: CSVGGLPAETQYF; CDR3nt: TGCAGCGTTGGGGGCCTCCCGGCAGAGACCCAGTACTTC
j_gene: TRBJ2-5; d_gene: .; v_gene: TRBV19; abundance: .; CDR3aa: CASSHMVGYQETQYF; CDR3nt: TGTGCCAGTAGTCATATGGTGGGGTACCAAGAGACCCAGTACTTC
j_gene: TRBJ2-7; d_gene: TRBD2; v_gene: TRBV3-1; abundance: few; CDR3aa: CASSLLQGTSGYEQYF; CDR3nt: TGTGCCAGCAGCCTTCTACAGGGGACTAGCGGCTACGAGCAGTACTTC
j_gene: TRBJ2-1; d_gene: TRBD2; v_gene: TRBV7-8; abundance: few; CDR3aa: CASSLAVTSGTGEQFF; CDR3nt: TGTGCCAGCAGCTTAGCGGTGACTAGCGGGACGGGTGAGCAGTTCTTC